This T cell receptor beta chain was captured by sequencing in a study of T cell repertoires in cytomegalovirus infection. TCRdb re-called the reads with MiXCR, one entry per CDR3 protein. This sample has about 830,000 distinct CDR3 sequences, with about 33% found just once. Many counts were recorded for this clonotype. Its specificity is not known. V lost 3 bases to trimming and J lost 11 bases; unmatched junction nucleotides: 21. This CDR3 comprises 18 residues. This specimen was cultured CD8+ T cells from PBMCs, taken from culture after CMV antigen stimulation. The chain joins TRBV12-3 or TRBV12-4 to TRBJ2-1, with 8 bases identical to TRBD2. The receptor was isolated from a human donor in good health (CMV status not recorded). Some clones in this sample may be carry-over from other donors' samples. The CDR3 sequence: CASSFGVREGTRGLKQFF. CDR3 coding DNA: TGTGCCAGCAGTTTCGGGGTTAGGGAAGGGACTAGGGGTCTGAAGCAGTTCTTC.